This T cell receptor (beta chain) emerged from a study of blood T cell repertoires in COVID-19. The wider study: Specimens from acute and convalescent COVID-19 originated in the United States, Italy and Spain. Sample material is recorded as cDNA or gDNA derived from T cells, B-cell-depleted T cells, or PBMCs.

CDR3 length: 14 amino acids. From germline, CDR1 is SGHRS and CDR2 YFSETQ. Trimming shortened V by 4 bases and J by 4 bases, and 14 bases separated the two germline ends. In the authors' methods: Scientists estimated how many nucleated cells there were by amplifying reference gene primers. Generated by immunoSEQ multiplex PCR, the TCRdb table keeps only in-frame clones and is missing some. V, J and clone size were drawn from that table, and D and trimming were deduced from the DNA. The repertoire holds about 30,000 clones, 80% to 90% seen once, with about 15% in the top ten. The sequencing input was peripheral blood. The chain uses TRBV5-1 and TRBJ2-5; D is perhaps TRBD2 (5 bases). The TCR was taken from an elderly man with acute or convalescent COVID-19. The CDR3 nucleotides are TGCGCCAGCAGCCTGGAACTAGGAGGAGAGACCCAGTACTTC. This sequence encodes CASSLELGGETQYF.